This T cell receptor (beta chain) stems from a study of shared clonotypes between healthy human individuals. The study, taken as a whole, reports: An anticipated effect of sequencing depth on clonotype sharing among donors was recognized.

Libraries were prepared by immunoSEQ multiplex PCR; TCRdb keeps only in-frame clonotypes and omits some of them. The sample records approximately 810,000 clones, nearly 95% being singletons. CD45RO negativity and positive selection for CCR7 defined naive CD8 cells, a population that excluded terminally differentiated effector memory CD45RA+ cells. Remarks on this clone: Its antigen is unknown.

The clonotype comes from a man aged 30 to 39 in good health. The sequencing input was naive CD8+ T cells sorted from blood.

The CDR3, as DNA: TGTGCCAGCAGCGGACAGGGTTTCGACGAGCAGTACTTC. Translation: CASSGQGFDEQYF. This chain links TRBV6-6 with TRBJ2-7, with TRBD1 matching over 8 bases. Germline values: CDR1 MNHNY, CDR2 SVGAGI (reference sequence). The V and J ends lost 6 bases and 5 bases, in that order; junction bases with no gene match: 6. The CDR3 runs 13 residues.